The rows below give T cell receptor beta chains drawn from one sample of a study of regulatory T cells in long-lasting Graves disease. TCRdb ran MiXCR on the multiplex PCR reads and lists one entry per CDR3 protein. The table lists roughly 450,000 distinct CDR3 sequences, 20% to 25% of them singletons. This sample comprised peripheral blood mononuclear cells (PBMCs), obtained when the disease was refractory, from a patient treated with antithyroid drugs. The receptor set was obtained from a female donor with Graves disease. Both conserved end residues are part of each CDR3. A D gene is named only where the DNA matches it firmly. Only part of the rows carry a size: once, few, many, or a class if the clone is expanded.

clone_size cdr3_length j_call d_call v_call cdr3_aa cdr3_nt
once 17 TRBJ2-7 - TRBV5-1 CASKYSPGDIPSYEQYF TGCGCCAGCAAGTATAGCCCAGGGGACATCCCGTCCTACGAGCAGTACTTC
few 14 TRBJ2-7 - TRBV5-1 CASSGGPGWDEQYF TGCGCCAGCAGCGGAGGCCCTGGATGGGACGAGCAGTACTTC
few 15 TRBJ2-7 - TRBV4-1 CASSQGRDTSYEQYF TGCGCCAGCAGCCAAGGACGGGACACTTCCTACGAGCAGTACTTC
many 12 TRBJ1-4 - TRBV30 CAWEKDNEKLFF TGTGCCTGGGAGAAGGATAATGAAAAACTGTTTTTT
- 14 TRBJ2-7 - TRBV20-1 CSALSLRDGYEQYF TGCAGTGCCCTGAGCCTCCGGGACGGCTACGAGCAGTACTTC
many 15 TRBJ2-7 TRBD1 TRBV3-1 CASSQKDRGSYEQYF TGTGCCAGCAGCCAGAAAGACAGGGGGAGTTACGAGCAGTACTTC
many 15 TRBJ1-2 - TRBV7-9 CASRAPPGTPYGYTF TGTGCCAGCAGGGCTCCACCCGGGACACCTTATGGCTACACCTTC
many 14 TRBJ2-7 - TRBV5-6 CASSLVGRTYEQYF TGTGCCAGCAGCTTGGTTGGGAGGACCTACGAGCAGTACTTC
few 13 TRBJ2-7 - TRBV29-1 CSVVPRVRNEQYF TGCAGCGTTGTTCCGCGAGTACGCAACGAGCAGTACTTC
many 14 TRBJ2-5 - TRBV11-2 CASSLTRAAETQYF TGTGCCAGCAGCTTGACACGTGCGGCAGAGACCCAGTACTTC
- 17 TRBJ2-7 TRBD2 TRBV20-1 CSARDPPLAGEQLGQYF TGCAGTGCTAGAGATCCCCCACTAGCGGGAGAACAGTTAGGGCAGTACTTC
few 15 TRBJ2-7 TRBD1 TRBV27 CASSSGQGGLYEQYF TGTGCCAGCAGTTCCGGACAGGGAGGTCTCTACGAGCAGTACTTC
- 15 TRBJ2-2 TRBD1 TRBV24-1 CATSDLYRGAGELFF TGTGCCACCAGTGATTTGTACAGGGGAGCCGGGGAGCTGTTTTTT
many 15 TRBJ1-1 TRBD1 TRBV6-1 CASLTGAGGYTEAFF TGTGCCAGCTTAACAGGGGCCGGGGGGTACACTGAAGCTTTCTTT
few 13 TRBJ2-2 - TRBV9 CAKRGDYTGELFF TGTGCCAAAAGAGGGGATTACACCGGGGAGCTGTTTTTT
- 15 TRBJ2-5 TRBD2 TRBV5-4 CASSLGGTIGETQYF TGTGCCAGCAGCTTGGGTGGGACTATAGGCGAGACCCAGTACTTC
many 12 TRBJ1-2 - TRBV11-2 CASSLTDYGYTF TGTGCCAGCAGCCTCACTGACTATGGCTACACCTTC
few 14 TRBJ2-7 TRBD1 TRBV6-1 CASSGTGVPYEQYF TGTGCCAGCAGTGGGACAGGGGTTCCCTACGAGCAGTACTTC
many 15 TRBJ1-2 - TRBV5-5 CASSLGGGVEYGYTF TGTGCCAGCAGCTTGGGCGGAGGGGTGGAATATGGCTACACCTTC
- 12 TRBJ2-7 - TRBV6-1 CAISGRGYEQYF TGTGCCATCTCTGGACGGGGATACGAGCAGTACTTC
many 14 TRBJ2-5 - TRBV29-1 CSVQPAPASVSQYF TGCAGCGTCCAACCCGCGCCGGCTAGCGTTAGCCAGTACTTC
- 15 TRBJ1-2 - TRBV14 CASSQEEKGFYGYTF TGTGCCAGCAGCCAAGAAGAGAAAGGCTTCTATGGCTACACCTTC
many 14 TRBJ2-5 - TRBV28 CASSLSGQPETQYF TGTGCCAGCAGTCTGTCAGGACAGCCAGAAACCCAGTACTTC
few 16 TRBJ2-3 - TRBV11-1 CASSWGSGADTDTQYF TGTGCCAGCAGCTGGGGTAGTGGCGCGGACACAGATACGCAGTATTTT
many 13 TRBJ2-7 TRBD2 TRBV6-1 CASSGTSFYEQYF TGTGCCAGCAGTGGGACTAGCTTTTACGAGCAGTACTTC
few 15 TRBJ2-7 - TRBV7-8 CASSAFGGANYEQYF TGTGCCAGCAGCGCTTTTGGTGGGGCCAACTACGAGCAGTACTTC
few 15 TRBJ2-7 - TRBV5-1 CASSPVANRDYEQYF TGCGCCAGCAGCCCCGTAGCAAACCGGGACTACGAGCAGTACTTC
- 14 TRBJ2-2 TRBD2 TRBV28 CASATSGRHGELFF TGTGCCAGTGCTACTAGCGGGAGACACGGGGAGCTGTTTTTT
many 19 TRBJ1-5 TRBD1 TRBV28 CASSLPEPGTGGFDQPQHF TGTGCCAGCAGTTTACCCGAGCCAGGGACAGGGGGCTTCGATCAGCCCCAGCATTTT
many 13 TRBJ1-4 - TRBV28 CATTEGTNEKLFF TGTGCCACTACAGAAGGGACTAATGAAAAACTGTTTTTT
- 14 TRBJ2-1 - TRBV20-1 CSAPRGRAYNEQFF TGCAGTGCTCCCCGTGGCAGGGCCTACAATGAGCAGTTCTTC
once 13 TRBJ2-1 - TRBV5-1 CASSYRGHNEQFF TGCGCCAGCAGCTACCGGGGGCACAATGAGCAGTTCTTC
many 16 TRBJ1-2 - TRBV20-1 CSARDLSTRANYGYTF TGCAGTGCTAGAGATCTCAGTACAAGAGCTAACTATGGCTACACCTTC
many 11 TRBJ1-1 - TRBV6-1 CASTSGAEAFF TGTGCCAGCACCTCAGGGGCGGAAGCTTTCTTT
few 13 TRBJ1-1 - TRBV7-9 CASTLSVNTEAFF TGTGCCAGCACCCTCAGCGTTAACACTGAAGCTTTCTTT
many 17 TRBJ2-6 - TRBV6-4 CASRIASTVSGANVLTF TGTGCCAGCAGGATAGCATCCACTGTCTCTGGGGCCAACGTCCTGACTTTC
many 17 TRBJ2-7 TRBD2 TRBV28 CASSSHRGLAGVGEQYF TGTGCCAGCAGTTCCCACCGGGGACTAGCGGGAGTAGGCGAGCAGTACTTC
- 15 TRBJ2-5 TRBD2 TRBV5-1 CASRPASGRLETQYF TGCGCCAGCAGACCCGCTAGCGGGAGGTTAGAGACCCAGTACTTC
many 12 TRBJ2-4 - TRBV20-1 CSAGRTKNIQYF TGCAGTGCGGGCAGGACCAAAAACATTCAGTACTTC
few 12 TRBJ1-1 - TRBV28 CASSLGSSEAFF TGTGCCAGCAGCCTGGGGAGTTCTGAAGCTTTCTTT
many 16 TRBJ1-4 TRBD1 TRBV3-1 CASSQVRTGGNEKLFF TGTGCCAGCAGCCAAGTAAGGACAGGGGGGAATGAAAAACTGTTTTTT
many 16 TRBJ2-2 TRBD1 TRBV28 CASSGPGTGGTGELFF TGTGCCAGCAGCGGACCCGGGACAGGGGGTACCGGGGAGCTGTTTTTT
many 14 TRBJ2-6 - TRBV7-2 CASSLAALANVLTF TGTGCCAGCAGCTTGGCGGCTCTGGCCAACGTCCTGACTTTC
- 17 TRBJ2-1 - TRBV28 CASSSPEVKYSYNEQFF TGTGCCAGCAGTTCCCCAGAGGTGAAATACTCCTACAATGAGCAGTTCTTC
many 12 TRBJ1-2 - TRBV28 CASQQAIYGYTF TGTGCCAGCCAACAGGCGATCTATGGCTACACCTTC
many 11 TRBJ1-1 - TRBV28 CASSFFTEAFF TGTGCCAGCAGTTTCTTCACTGAAGCTTTCTTT
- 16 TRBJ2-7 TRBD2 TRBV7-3 CASSSSAIRGSYEQYF TGTGCCAGCAGCTCCTCCGCCATTCGCGGGAGCTACGAGCAGTACTTC
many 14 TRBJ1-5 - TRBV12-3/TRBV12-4 CASSKTDSNQPQHF TGTGCCAGCAGCAAAACAGATAGCAATCAGCCCCAGCATTTT
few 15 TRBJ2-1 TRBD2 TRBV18 CASSPKAGGGHEQFF TGTGCCAGCTCACCAAAAGCGGGAGGGGGTCATGAGCAGTTCTTC
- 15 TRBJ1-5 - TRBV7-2 CASSLRRTGNQPQHF TGTGCCAGCAGCTTAAGAAGGACAGGCAATCAGCCCCAGCATTTT
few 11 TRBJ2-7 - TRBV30 CAWAREYEQYF TGTGCCTGGGCCAGGGAGTACGAGCAGTACTTC
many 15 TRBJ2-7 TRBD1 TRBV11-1 CASSSPTDRVHEQYF TGTGCCAGCAGCTCTCCGACCGACAGGGTACACGAGCAGTACTTC
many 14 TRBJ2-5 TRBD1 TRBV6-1 CASSRDRAGRTQYF TGTGCCAGCAGCCGGGACAGGGCGGGGAGGACCCAGTACTTC